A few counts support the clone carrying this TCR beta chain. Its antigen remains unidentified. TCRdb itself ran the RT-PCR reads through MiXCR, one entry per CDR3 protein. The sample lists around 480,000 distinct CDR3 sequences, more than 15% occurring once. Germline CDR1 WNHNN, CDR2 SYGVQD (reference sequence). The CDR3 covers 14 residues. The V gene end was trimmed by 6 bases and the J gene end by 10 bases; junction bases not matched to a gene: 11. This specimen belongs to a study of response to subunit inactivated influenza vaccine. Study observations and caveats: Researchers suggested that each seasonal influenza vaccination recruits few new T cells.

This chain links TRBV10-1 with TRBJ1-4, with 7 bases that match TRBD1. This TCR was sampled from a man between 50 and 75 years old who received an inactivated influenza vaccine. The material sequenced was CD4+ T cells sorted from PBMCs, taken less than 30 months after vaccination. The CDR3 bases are TGCGCCAGCAGCCGGGACAGTTACTCCGGAAAACTGTTTTTT. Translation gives CASSRDSYSGKLFF.